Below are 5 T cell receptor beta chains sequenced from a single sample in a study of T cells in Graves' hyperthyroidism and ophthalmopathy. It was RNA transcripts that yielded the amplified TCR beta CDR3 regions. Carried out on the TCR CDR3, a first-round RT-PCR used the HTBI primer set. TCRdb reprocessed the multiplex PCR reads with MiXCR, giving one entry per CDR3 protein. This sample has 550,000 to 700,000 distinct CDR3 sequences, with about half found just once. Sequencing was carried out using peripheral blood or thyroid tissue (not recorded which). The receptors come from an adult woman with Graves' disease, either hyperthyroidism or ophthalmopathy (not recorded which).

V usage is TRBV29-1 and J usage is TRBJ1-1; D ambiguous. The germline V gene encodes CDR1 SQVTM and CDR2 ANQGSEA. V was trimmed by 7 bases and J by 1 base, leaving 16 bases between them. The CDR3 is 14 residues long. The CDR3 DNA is TGCAGCGGTTTACACAGCGTTAGGAACACTGAAGCTTTCTTT. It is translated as CSGLHSVRNTEAFF.

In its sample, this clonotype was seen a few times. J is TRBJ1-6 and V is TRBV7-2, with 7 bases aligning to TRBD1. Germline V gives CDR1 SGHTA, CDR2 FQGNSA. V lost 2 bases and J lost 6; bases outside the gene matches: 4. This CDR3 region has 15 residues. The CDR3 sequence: CASSLTGQFNSPLHF. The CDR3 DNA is TGTGCCAGCAGCTTAACGGGACAGTTTAATTCACCCCTCCACTTT.

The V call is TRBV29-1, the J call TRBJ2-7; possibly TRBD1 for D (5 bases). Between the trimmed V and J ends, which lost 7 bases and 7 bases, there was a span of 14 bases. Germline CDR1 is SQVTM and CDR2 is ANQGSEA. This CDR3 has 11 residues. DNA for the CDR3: TGCAGCGGTCGACAGTTCCATGAGCAGTACTTC. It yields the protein CSGRQFHEQYF.

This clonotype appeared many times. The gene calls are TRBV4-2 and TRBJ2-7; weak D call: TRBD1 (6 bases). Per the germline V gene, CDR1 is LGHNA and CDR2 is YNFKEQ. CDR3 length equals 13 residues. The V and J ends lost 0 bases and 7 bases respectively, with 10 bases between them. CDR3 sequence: CASSQDSTGEQYF. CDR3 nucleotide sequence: TGTGCCAGCAGCCAAGATTCCACAGGGGAGCAGTACTTC.

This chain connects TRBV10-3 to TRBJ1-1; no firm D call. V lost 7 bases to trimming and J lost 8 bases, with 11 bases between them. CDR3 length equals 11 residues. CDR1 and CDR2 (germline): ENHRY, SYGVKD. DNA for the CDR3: TGTGCCATCAAGGGAGCGGACGAAGCTTTCTTT. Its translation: CAIKGADEAFF.